The 18 T cell receptor beta chains below all came from one sample that was sequenced in a study of OX40 agonist ivuxolimab in advanced cancers. Produced via immunoSEQ multiplex PCR; TCRdb's table is partial and in-frame only. The table lists about 79,000 clones, over 80% of them singletons. Sequencing used CD4+ or CD8+ T cells sorted from blood, obtained in a trial of the OX40 agonist ivuxolimab. Receptors were obtained from an adult with an advanced solid tumor such as melanoma, head and neck, liver or kidney cancer.

V and J are TRBV18 and TRBJ2-7, with D possibly matching TRBD1 (5 bases). In germline, CDR1 is KGHSH, CDR2 LQKENI. The CDR3 length is 15 residues. V lost 3 bases, J lost 1 base, and 13 bases lay in between. The CDR3 DNA sequence: TGTGCCAGCTCACCCGGCAGGGAACCTTCCTACGAGCAGTACTTC. It codes for CASSPGREPSYEQYF.

The chain is built from TRBV11-3 and TRBJ2-1; D possibly corresponds to TRBD1 (6 bases). Looked up from germline, CDR1 is SGHNT and CDR2 is YENEEA. The CDR3 is 15 amino acids. V was pared by 5 bases and J by 8 bases, with 19 bases between. This chain's CDR3 is CASSPGAGPTDEQFF. Here the CDR3 DNA reads TGTGCCAGCAGCCCAGGGGCAGGGCCCACCGATGAGCAGTTCTTC.

The chain recombines TRBV11-2 with TRBJ1-6, with a tentative D call TRBD1 (6 bases). Germline CDR1 and CDR2: SGHAT and FQNNGV. Trimming took off 5 bases at V and 6 bases at J, with 11 bases between the two ends. The CDR3 runs 14 residues. This CDR3 reads CASSRGQVNSPLHF. The CDR3 DNA reads TGTGCCAGCAGCCGGGGGCAGGTTAATTCACCCCTCCACTTT.

This chain uses TRBV7-3 with TRBJ2-5, with D tentatively TRBD1 (6 bases). Germline CDR1 is SGHTA and CDR2 is FQGTGA. The CDR3 length is 17 residues. V was shortened by 5 bases and J by 1 base, with 20 bases between the two germline ends. The CDR3 here is CASSPLGGQLAQETQYF. The CDR3 DNA follows: TGTGCCAGCAGCCCACTCGGAGGACAGTTGGCCCAAGAGACCCAGTACTTC.

The chain links TRBV20-1 to TRBJ2-5; 8 positions match TRBD2. This CDR3 is 11 amino acids long. Per the germline V gene, CDR1 is DFQATT and CDR2 is SNEGSKA (reference sequence). The CDR3 here is CSTSGEETQYF. CDR3 coding DNA: TGCAGCACTAGCGGTGAAGAGACCCAGTACTTC.

As regards this clone: One end of the junction does not line up with germline, which may come from a read error. The V and J genes are TRBV15 and TRBJ1-4; D gene unclear. CDR1 is LNHNV and CDR2 is YYDKDF in the germline V gene (reference sequence). The CDR3 has 15 residues. CDR3 sequence: CATSGDVAENEKLFF. CDR3 DNA sequence: TGTGCCACCAGCGGAGATGTGGCAGAGAATGAAAAACTGTTTTTT.

The genes are TRBV6-1 and TRBJ1-1; D might be TRBD1 (5 bases). Trimming took off 2 bases at V and 10 bases at J, with 14 bases between the two ends. The CDR3 consists of 13 residues. CDR1 and CDR2 (germline): MNHNS, SASEGT. Here the CDR3 DNA reads TGTGCCAGCAGTGAAATTAGCGACAGCTCAGCTTTCTTT. This codes for CASSEISDSSAFF.

In its sample, this clone was seen once. V usage is TRBV28 and J usage is TRBJ2-3; 12 bases fit TRBD2. CDR3 length: 20 residues. The V and J ends lost 3 bases and 1 base, in that order; junction bases with no gene match: 14. Germline V CDR1 and CDR2: MDHEN, SYDVKM. CDR3 region: CASSLGGTSGQKRRTDTQYF. The CDR3 DNA reads as TGTGCCAGCAGTTTGGGGGGGACTAGCGGGCAAAAACGGCGCACAGATACGCAGTATTTT.

V usage is TRBV2 and J usage is TRBJ1-4; maybe TRBD1 (6 bases). CDR1 and CDR2 from the germline V gene are SNHLY and FYNNEI. V dropped 7 bases and J dropped 5 bases, with 14 bases sitting between them. The CDR3 is 14 residues long. CDR3 coding DNA: TGTGCCAGCATAAAGGACAGCCTCAATGAAAAACTGTTTTTT. Its translation: CASIKDSLNEKLFF.

The rearrangement uses TRBV6-6 and TRBJ2-5; no definite D call. V was cut by 6 bases and J by 1 base, with 6 bases left in between. CDR3 length: 12 residues. Germline V gene lookup returns CDR1 MNHNY and CDR2 SVGAGI (reference sequence). The CDR3 DNA follows: TGTGCCAGCAGAAGTCCCCAAGAGACCCAGTACTTC. As protein: CASRSPQETQYF.

The chain is built from TRBV4-2 and TRBJ1-1; possibly TRBD1 for D (6 bases). Germline CDR1 LGHNA, CDR2 YNFKEQ. CDR3 size: 16 residues. Trimming cost V 3 bases and J 1 base, with 15 bases left between them. The CDR3 here is CASSHYIKQGNTEAFF. CDR3 coding DNA: TGTGCCAGCAGCCACTACATCAAACAGGGGAACACTGAAGCTTTCTTT.

The chain uses TRBV5-6 and TRBJ2-1; tentatively, D is TRBD1 or TRBD2 (5 bases each). This CDR3 comprises 15 residues. Germline CDR1 is SGHDT and CDR2 is YYEEEE. The V gene lost 4 bases and the J gene lost 3 bases, with 14 bases spanning the gap. The CDR3 region is CASSPGSGHYNEQFF. CDR3 DNA sequence: TGTGCCAGCAGCCCGGGGTCAGGGCACTACAATGAGCAGTTCTTC.

The chain links TRBV18 to TRBJ2-7; the D call may be TRBD1 or TRBD2 (6 bases each). CDR1 is KGHSH, CDR2 LQKENI, per germline. The CDR3 extends over 14 amino acids. Trimming left V 3 bases short and J 4 bases short, with 13 bases between. In DNA form, the CDR3 reads TGTGCCAGCTCACCGAACAGGGAGGCTTACGAGCAGTACTTC. It encodes CASSPNREAYEQYF.

This clone came up once. The chain couples TRBV12-5 to TRBJ1-1; no definite D call. This CDR3 contains 15 residues. V was trimmed by 0 bases and J by 0 bases, leaving 8 bases between them. The germline gives CDR1 LGHNT, CDR2 FRNRAP. The CDR3 DNA sequence: TGTGCTAGTGGTTTGGTATCCGGTTTGAACACTGAAGCTTTCTTT. Amino acids: CASGLVSGLNTEAFF.

J is TRBJ2-1 and V is TRBV4-1; 8 bases fit TRBD2. This CDR3 has 16 residues. Germline CDR1 reads MGHRA; CDR2 reads YSYEKL. Germline trimming cut 4 bases from V and 10 bases from J; bases unmatched to any gene: 15. The DNA for the CDR3 is TGCGCCAGCAGCCGCCTCCCCGCGGGAGGAGGGGAGGAGCAGTTCTTC. Protein product: CASSRLPAGGGEEQFF.

This clone occurred a few times. The V and J genes are TRBV5-6 and TRBJ2-7, with TRBD1 matching 9 bases. Trimming at V came to 3 bases and at J to 12 bases, leaving 16 bases not matched to a gene. The CDR3 runs 15 residues. Germline CDR1 and CDR2: SGHDT and YYEEEE. The CDR3 reads CASSSYQTGGSKVYF. The CDR3 coding sequence is TGTGCCAGCAGCTCGTACCAAACAGGGGGCTCTAAGGTGTACTTC. Full variable domain (outside the CDR3, taken from reference TRBV5-6 and TRBJ2-7): DAGVTQSPTHLIKTRGQQVTLRCSPKSGHDTVSWYQQALGQGPQFIFQYYEEEERQRGNFPDRFSGHQFPNYSSELNVNALLLGDSALYLCASSSYQTGGSKVYFGPGTRLTVT.

V is TRBV5-6 and J is TRBJ2-5, with D tentatively TRBD2 (6 bases). Per the germline V gene, CDR1 is SGHDT and CDR2 is YYEEEE. The V end lost 3 bases, the J end lost 7 bases, and 16 bases lay between the germline ends. CDR3 length: 14 amino acids. Here the CDR3 reads CASSSGLTGGTQYF. The CDR3 nucleotides are TGTGCCAGCAGCTCCGGACTAACCGGGGGGACCCAGTACTTC.

The chain recombines TRBV9 with TRBJ2-5; D possibly corresponds to TRBD2 (5 bases). V was trimmed by 4 bases and J by 3 bases, leaving 22 bases between them. From germline, CDR1 is SGDLS and CDR2 YYNGEE. There are 17 residues in the CDR3. The CDR3 loop reads CASSPHESFDGKETQYF. DNA for the CDR3: TGTGCCAGCAGCCCCCACGAGTCTTTTGACGGGAAAGAGACCCAGTACTTC.